The clone carrying this TCR beta chain occurred many times. Time point noted: newly diagnosed GD, antithyroid drugs for less than 3 months. PBMC RNA was the source of the TCR library. Building of the TCR beta libraries involved iRepertoire HTBI primers and Arm-PCR of CDR3 regions. TCRdb itself ran the multiplex PCR reads through MiXCR, one entry per CDR3 protein. Among about 530,000 distinct CDR3 sequences listed, about 16% were seen once. Germline V gives CDR1 SNHLY, CDR2 FYNNEI. The length of the CDR3 is 15 residues. With 8 bases clipped from V and 0 bases from J, the junction kept 6 bases outside the gene matches. These data originate in a study of regulatory T cells in long-lasting Graves disease. The sample was also linked to a second study, of T cells in Graves' hyperthyroidism and ophthalmopathy.

The source is a woman between 40 and 65 years old with Graves disease. This chain joins TRBV2 and TRBJ2-1; the match to TRBD2 covers 8 bases. This specimen was peripheral blood mononuclear cells (PBMCs), taken at new diagnosis, from a patient treated with antithyroid drugs. Written as DNA, the CDR3 is TGTGCCAGCCAAACGGGGGGGGTCTCCTACAATGAGCAGTTCTTC. It yields the protein CASQTGGVSYNEQFF. Together with reference TRBV2 and TRBJ2-1, the CDR3 gives the full variable domain: EPEVTQTPSHQVTQMGQEVILRCVPISNHLYFYWYRQILGQKVEFLVSFYNNEISEKSEIFDDQFSVERPDGSNFTLKIRSTKLEDSAMYFCASQTGGVSYNEQFFGPGTRLTVL.